One sample yielded the 20 T cell receptor beta chains listed below, sequenced in a study of CD8+ T cells in alopecia areata. The treatment was: oral pan-JAK inhibitor, 5-10 mg twice daily. The sequencing template was cDNA reverse transcribed from extracted RNA. Here immunoSEQ multiplex PCR was the method, and the copy in TCRdb shows in-frame clones only, minus some. The sample records about 160,000 clones, 55% to 75% being singletons. Sequences were derived from CD4+ T cells sorted from blood, sampled at week 4, from a patient treated with tofacitinib. The receptors originated from a human donor with alopecia areata.

This chain uses TRBV5-1 with TRBJ2-3; 8 bases align to TRBD2. Germline loops: CDR1 SGHRS, CDR2 YFSETQ. The J segment lost 0 bases and the V segment lost 6 bases, leaving 9 bases of the junction unmatched. This CDR3 comprises 16 residues. CDR3 coding DNA: TGCGCCAGCACCCAACGGGGGGGGCTGAGCACAGATACGCAGTATTTT. Protein: CASTQRGGLSTDTQYF.

This clone was found once. J is TRBJ1-2 and V is TRBV15; the match to TRBD1 covers 7 bases. With 3 bases clipped from V and 5 bases from J, the junction kept 9 bases outside the gene matches. The CDR3 length is 15 residues. Germline V gene sequence: CDR1 LNHNV, CDR2 YYDKDF (reference sequence). CDR3 sequence: CATSRARTGEYGYTF. In DNA form, the CDR3 reads TGTGCCACCAGCAGGGCCAGGACAGGAGAGTATGGCTACACCTTC.

Concerning this clone itself: Other DNA sequences in the same sample also yield this CDR3. The chain has TRBV30 and TRBJ1-5; perhaps TRBD1 as D (5 bases). The ends were cut back, 0 bases at V and 5 bases at J, with 8 bases in the middle. The CDR3 spans 13 residues. Germline CDR1 reads GTSNPN; CDR2 reads SVGIG (reference sequence). CDR3 residues: CAWSVLGDQPQHF. The CDR3 coding sequence is TGTGCCTGGAGTGTACTGGGGGATCAGCCCCAGCATTTT.

The chain links TRBV7-2 to TRBJ2-2; D tentatively fits TRBD1 or TRBD2 (5 bases each). Germline V gene lookup returns CDR1 SGHTA and CDR2 FQGNSA. The CDR3 loop spans 13 amino acids. V lost 4 bases, J lost 7 bases, and 10 bases lay in between. The CDR3 bases are TGTGCCAGCAGCTCACTGGGGGTCGGGGAGCTGTTTTTT. Its translation is CASSSLGVGELFF.

This clone was counted between two and nine times. The chain carries TRBV30 and TRBJ1-1; D is undetermined. This CDR3 region has 13 residues. V lost 0 bases and J lost 2, with 7 bases in between. Per the germline V gene, CDR1 is GTSNPN and CDR2 is SVGIG (reference sequence). Here the CDR3 reads CAWSVVANTEAFF. In DNA form, the CDR3 reads TGTGCCTGGAGTGTAGTAGCTAACACTGAAGCTTTCTTT.

The chain employs TRBV10-1 and TRBJ1-5; D remains unclear. The germline V and J ends were trimmed by 3 bases and 7 bases, with 10 bases remaining between them. Germline CDR1 WNHNN, CDR2 SYGVQD (reference sequence). The CDR3 loop spans 13 amino acids. The CDR3 DNA is TGCGCCAGCAGTGATGCAGCGGACCAGCCCCAGCATTTT. Its protein product is CASSDAADQPQHF.

This clone was counted a single time. The chain joins TRBV2 to TRBJ2-3; D is unclear. Germline values: CDR1 SNHLY, CDR2 FYNNEI. CDR3 length: 15 amino acids. V was pared by 3 bases and J by 2 bases, with 12 bases between. This CDR3 reads CASSDGRANTDTQYF. The CDR3 DNA reads as TGTGCCAGCAGTGACGGGCGAGCCAACACAGATACGCAGTATTTT.

The gene calls are TRBV10-3 and TRBJ1-2; the D gene is possibly TRBD1 (5 bases). The CDR3 length is 13 residues. With 0 bases removed from V and 7 bases from J, the gap between germline ends came to 9 bases. Looked up from germline, CDR1 is ENHRY and CDR2 is SYGVKD. DNA for the CDR3: TGTGCCATCAGTGAGTCGCAGGGCGTTGGCTACACCTTC. Its protein product is CAISESQGVGYTF.

This chain uses TRBV5-1 with TRBJ2-2; 7 nucleotides agree with TRBD1. V shed 0 bases and J 1 base; nucleotides not matched to a gene: 0. CDR3 length: 15 amino acids. Germline CDR1 SGHRS, CDR2 YFSETQ. CDR3 sequence reads: CASSLDRGNTGELFF. CDR3 nucleotides: TGCGCCAGCAGCTTGGACAGGGGGAACACCGGGGAGCTGTTTTTT.

The chain has TRBV30 and TRBJ2-5; possibly TRBD2 for D (6 bases). The CDR3 length is 13 residues. Trimming took off 5 bases at V and 2 bases at J, with 12 bases between the two ends. Germline CDR1 GTSNPN, CDR2 SVGIG (reference sequence). The CDR3 bases are TGTGCCTGGCTGCCTAGCGCACAAGAGACCCAGTACTTC. Translating it yields CAWLPSAQETQYF.

This clone was picked up a small number of times. V gene TRBV15 combines with J gene TRBJ1-5; D uncertain. V lost 4 bases and J 0 bases, leaving 13 bases between the germline ends. Germline V gives CDR1 LNHNV, CDR2 YYDKDF (reference sequence). This CDR3 spans 16 amino acids. The CDR3 DNA reads as TGTGCCACCAGCACGAGGCACAGCGGTAGCAATCAGCCCCAGCATTTT. Translation: CATSTRHSGSNQPQHF.

The rearrangement links TRBV9 to TRBJ1-1, with 7 bases identical to TRBD1. V dropped 0 bases and J dropped 1; count of bases not matched to a gene: 0. Germline V gene data show CDR1 as SGDLS and CDR2 as YYNGEE. The CDR3 extends over 14 amino acids. The CDR3 DNA reads TGTGCCAGCAGCGTAGGGACAGGGAACACTGAAGCTTTCTTT. It yields the protein CASSVGTGNTEAFF.

The rearrangement joins TRBV6-5 to TRBJ1-6; 9 bases fit TRBD1. CDR3 length: 13 amino acids. With V trimmed by 5 bases and J by 8 bases, 1 base remained unmatched. The germline V gene has CDR1 MNHEY and CDR2 SVGAGI. The CDR3 reads CASSGQGYSPLHF. CDR3 bases: TGTGCCAGCAGTGGACAGGGGTATTCACCCCTCCACTTT.

The rearrangement links TRBV30 to TRBJ2-3; the match to TRBD2 covers 11 bases. CDR3 length equals 15 residues. Germline lookup yields CDR1 GTSNPN and CDR2 SVGIG (reference sequence). Trimming removed 5 bases from V and 0 bases from J; junction bases left unmatched: 4. The CDR3 DNA reads as TGTGCCTGGGGAAGACTAGCGGGGAGCACAGATACGCAGTATTTT. It codes for CAWGRLAGSTDTQYF. The full variable domain, completed using reference TRBV30 and TRBJ2-3, is SQTIHQWPATLVQPVGSPLSLECTVEGTSNPNLYWYRQAAGRGLQLLFYSVGIGQISSEVPQNLSASRPQDRQFILSSKKLLLSDSGFYLCAWGRLAGSTDTQYFGPGTRLTVL.

The rearrangement links TRBV20-1 to TRBJ2-5; 7 bases fit TRBD1. This CDR3 is 11 amino acids long. Germline CDR1 DFQATT, CDR2 SNEGSKA (reference sequence). V lost 5 bases and J lost 4; bases outside the gene matches: 1. CDR3 amino acids: CSAYRGETQYF. CDR3 DNA: TGCAGTGCTTACAGGGGAGAGACCCAGTACTTC.

This clone was seen only once. V is TRBV29-1 and J is TRBJ2-3; D uncertain. Looked up from germline, CDR1 is SQVTM and CDR2 is ANQGSEA. The CDR3 has 12 amino acids. Trimming pared 7 bases from V and 4 bases from J, leaving 12 bases between. The CDR3 reads CSARPSADTQYF. DNA for the CDR3: TGCAGCGCTAGACCCAGCGCAGATACGCAGTATTTT.

The rearrangement uses TRBV9 and TRBJ1-2; D is undetermined. Trimming left V 7 bases short and J 4 bases short, with 11 bases between. The CDR3 is made up of 12 amino acids. Germline V CDR1 and CDR2: SGDLS, YYNGEE. CDR3 coding DNA: TGTGCCAGCGCGGGAGGAGTCTATGGCTACACCTTC. Protein: CASAGGVYGYTF. The whole variable domain, filled in from reference TRBV9 and TRBJ1-2, reads DSGVTQTPKHLITATGQRVTLRCSPRSGDLSVYWYQQSLDQGLQFLIQYYNGEERAKGNILERFSAQQFPDLHSELNLSSLELGDSALYFCASAGGVYGYTFGSGTRLTVV.

V is TRBV4-1 and J is TRBJ2-5; TRBD2 is a possible D gene (7 bases). The CDR3 totals 15 residues. V lost 1 base to trimming and J lost 4 bases, with 13 bases between them. Germline loops: CDR1 MGHRA, CDR2 YSYEKL. The CDR3 DNA reads TGCGCCAGCAGCCAAGGGACAGCGGGGTCAGAGACCCAGTACTTC. Residues: CASSQGTAGSETQYF.

The gene calls are TRBV29-1 and TRBJ2-7; tentative D call: TRBD1 (7 bases). Germline V gene data show CDR1 as SQVTM and CDR2 as ANQGSEA. Trimming took 2 bases from V and 4 from J, leaving 15 bases between them. The CDR3 length is 14 residues. The DNA for the CDR3 is TGCAGCGTTGAATCTCAGGGGGGACCATACGAGCAGTACTTC. Protein: CSVESQGGPYEQYF.

This clone was recorded a few times. The chain uses TRBV15 and TRBJ2-5; 8 nucleotides align to TRBD1. The CDR3 contains 15 residues. Trimming cost V 0 bases and J 5 bases; bases outside gene matches: 5. Germline V gene data show CDR1 as LNHNV and CDR2 as YYDKDF (reference sequence). The CDR3 is CATSRDQGAWETQYF. DNA for the CDR3: TGTGCCACCAGCAGAGATCAGGGGGCTTGGGAGACCCAGTACTTC. Full variable domain (missing parts from reference TRBV15 and TRBJ2-5): DAMVIQNPRYQVTQFGKPVTLSCSQTLNHNVMYWYQQKSSQAPKLLFHYYDKDFNNEADTPDNFQSRRPNTSFCFLDIRSPGLGDTAMYLCATSRDQGAWETQYFGPGTRLLVL.